The sequence of this TCR beta chain was determined in a study of graft-versus-host responses after intestinal transplantation (dated by TCRdb to about 2021). Turning to the overall study: The transplants that recipients received were multivisceral, liver-intestinal, or isolated intestinal. Graft-versus-host and host-versus-graft alloreactive T cell clones were tracked in the graft, circulation and bone marrow after intestinal transplantation using bulk TCR-beta CDR3 sequencing. To identify alloreactive clones, pre-transplant mixed lymphocyte reaction products were sequenced and compared with unstimulated pre-transplant donor and recipient T cells. The cohort enrolled 24 intestinal transplant recipients including one retransplant, and a few patients lacking pretransplant specimens were excluded. Every recipient was given anti-thymocyte globulin induction, followed by roughly 3 years of maintenance tacrolimus and steroids. Samples from a few later patients were sequenced in-house on an Illumina MiSeq with MiXCR processing rather than by the commercial service. Donor T cell macrochimerism was defined as a peak of at least 4% donor T cells among recipient peripheral blood mononuclear cells. Findings and caveats that apply to the study as a whole: The conclusions were limited by the relatively low number and heterogeneity of the intestinal transplant patients. GvH clones were found in recipient bone marrow, and some of the GvH clones appeared earlier in ileal mucosa or blood, which is consistent with an intestinal mucosal origin. Peak levels of circulating GvH clones were associated with declines in HvG clones early after transplant. High GvH to HvG T cell clonal ratios were observed in the allografts of patients with donor T cell macrochimerism.

Dithiothreitol, EDTA incubations and collagenase D digestion were used to isolate intraepithelial and lamina propria lymphocytes from graft specimens. Serial intestinal graft biopsy specimens collected up to 600 days after transplant underwent bulk TCR-beta sequencing. In the case of this clone: Its antigen target is currently unknown. It has no much larger one-base neighbor in the sample; base qualities were not kept.

The library was generated by the immunoSEQ multiplex PCR assay. For most patients, high-throughput TCR-beta CDR3 sequencing of genomic DNA was performed by Adaptive Biotechnologies. Regarding the original processing steps: Adaptive's ImmunoSEQ software was the source of the TCR sequencing data for roughly 19 patients, while a few other patients were processed with MiXCR and VDJtools. CDR3 nucleotide sequences shared between donor and recipient were removed because their origin could not be assigned. To count as alloreactive, a clone needed at least 2-fold expansion over unstimulated cells and a minimum CFSE-low frequency of 0.002% (template counts) or 0.001% (read counts). Clones detected in sequenced pre-transplant spleen, lymph node, or MLR CFSE-low populations of the donor or recipient were defined as mappable. The cumulative frequency of alloreactive clones was calculated as a percentage of all sequences, weighted by copy number. Sourced from immuneACCESS, this table was stored by TCRdb with only in-frame sequences that have V and J called. A share of the clones is absent; for the studies checked, an unresolved V gene accounts for under half, and the remainder has no known explanation. Clone size and V and J calls were adopted from that table, with D and trimming inferred from the DNA. This sample has approximately 20,000 clones in its table, and roughly 70% of those were observed once. Of the sample, over 8% is held by the ten largest clones.

Reading from cysteine to phenylalanine, the CDR3 counts 13 amino acids. Kept here is only the CDR3 DNA, which spans 39 bases and is read in frame from base 1. The V and J ends are trimmed by 4 bases and 7 bases, leaving 11 bases between them. The germline V gene (reference sequence) provides CDR1 SEHNR and CDR2 FQNEAQ. The chain employs TRBV7-9 and TRBJ1-3; perhaps TRBD1 is the D gene, with 6 bases matching. Sequencing used ileum tissue, obtained around 20 days after intestinal transplant. This receptor was taken from a human patient who received an intestinal transplant, so some T cells may come from the graft donor. The bases read TGTGCCAGCAGCTGGGGACAACTCAACACCATATATTTT. It specifies CASSWGQLNTIYF.